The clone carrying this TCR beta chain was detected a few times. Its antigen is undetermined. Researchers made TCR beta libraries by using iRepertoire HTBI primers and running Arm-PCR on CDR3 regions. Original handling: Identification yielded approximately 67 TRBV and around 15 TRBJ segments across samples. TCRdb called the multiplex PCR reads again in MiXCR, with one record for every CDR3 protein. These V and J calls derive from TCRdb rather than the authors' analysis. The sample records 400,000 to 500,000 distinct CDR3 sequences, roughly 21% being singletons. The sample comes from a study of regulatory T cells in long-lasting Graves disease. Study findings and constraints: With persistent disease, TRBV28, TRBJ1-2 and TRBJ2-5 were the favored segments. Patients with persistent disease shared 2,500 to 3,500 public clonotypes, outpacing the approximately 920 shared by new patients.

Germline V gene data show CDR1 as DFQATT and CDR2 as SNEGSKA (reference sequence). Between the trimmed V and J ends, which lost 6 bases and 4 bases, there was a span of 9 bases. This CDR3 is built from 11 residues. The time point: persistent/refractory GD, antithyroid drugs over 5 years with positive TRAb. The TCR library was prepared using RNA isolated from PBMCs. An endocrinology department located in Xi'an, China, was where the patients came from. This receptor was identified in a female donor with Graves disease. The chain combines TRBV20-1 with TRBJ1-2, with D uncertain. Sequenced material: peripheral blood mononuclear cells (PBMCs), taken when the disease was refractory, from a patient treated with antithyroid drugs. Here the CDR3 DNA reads TGCAGTGCGCCAACGGGCTATGGCTACACCTTC. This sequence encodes CSAPTGYGYTF.